A selection of T cell receptor beta chains follows, all from one sample in a study of blood T cell repertoires in COVID-19. Libraries were prepared by immunoSEQ multiplex PCR; TCRdb keeps only in-frame clonotypes and omits some of them. The data contain about 90,000 clones, 86% of them singletons. Sequenced sample: peripheral blood. The receptors come from an elderly man with active or convalescent COVID-19. Both conserved end residues are part of each CDR3.

TRBJ1-5	TRBV3-1/TRBV3-2	CASSQGTYSNQPQHF
TRBJ2-1	TRBV5-1	CASSSGGSYNEQFF
TRBJ2-5	TRBV12-3/TRBV12-4	CASSLSGVETQYF
TRBJ2-5	TRBV15	CATSRDEAETQYF
TRBJ1-1	TRBV4-1	CASSPDRVRSEAFF
TRBJ1-1	TRBV27	CASSIRQGMGTEAFF
TRBJ1-2	TRBV28	CASSFRGSNYGYTF
TRBJ2-5	TRBV7-8	CASSILTPGLAVWETQYF
TRBJ2-7	TRBV6-2/TRBV6-3	CASSGLGSSSYEQYF
TRBJ2-6	TRBV3-1/TRBV3-2	CASSPGGAVGSGANVLTF
TRBJ1-5	TRBV28	CASSPIWDRGGQPQHF
TRBJ1-1	TRBV29-1	CSVSSWGETEAFF
TRBJ1-2	TRBV4-3	CASSQVSGVGWGYTF
TRBJ2-7	TRBV7-9	CASARQGAYEQYF
TRBJ2-4	TRBV5-5	CASSLVSSVIAKNIQYF
TRBJ2-1	TRBV10-3	CAISENSGRYNEQFF
TRBJ1-4	TRBV5-6	CASSLGGDGPYGEKLFF
TRBJ2-2	TRBV7-9	CASSPRDSGTNTGELFF
TRBJ2-1	TRBV18	CASSPRTGEYEQFF
TRBJ2-2	TRBV12-3/TRBV12-4	CASSLEGAGELFF
TRBJ2-2	TRBV7-3	CASSLTVQGYTGELFF
TRBJ1-1	TRBV19	CASSLAAEAFF
TRBJ2-1	TRBV6-4	CASSDSGGRRAGEQFF
TRBJ2-7	TRBV29-1	CSVSTSGIYEQYF
TRBJ1-1	TRBV19	CASSTSLQGGDTEAFF
TRBJ1-1	TRBV4-2	CASSQDQRSQNTEAFF
TRBJ1-6	TRBV12-5	CASGSQSTGNSPLHF
TRBJ1-3	TRBV9	CASSKTGASSGNTIYF
TRBJ2-7	TRBV19	CASSKERTAQGAEQYF
TRBJ1-2	TRBV7-9	CASSPPRTAYGYTF
TRBJ2-1	TRBV7-3	CASSSSPGTTYNEQFF
TRBJ2-1	TRBV4-3	CASSQDPRGLSYNEQFF
TRBJ1-1	TRBV15	CATSVDRNTEAFF
TRBJ1-2	TRBV6-2/TRBV6-3	CASSYSINRGTLANYGYTF
TRBJ1-1	TRBV19	CASSVRDRGNTEAFF
TRBJ1-5	TRBV7-9	CASSIGGAVNQPQHF
TRBJ1-3	TRBV7-8	CASSPRTGDGNTIYF
TRBJ2-1	TRBV6-5	CASSRAGSNEQFF
TRBJ1-2	TRBV15	CATSRGTGMDGYTF
TRBJ1-2	TRBV2	CASRVELSGYTF
TRBJ1-2	TRBV30	CACPGNYYGYTF
TRBJ2-1	TRBV7-2	CASSLSTSSYNEQFF
TRBJ1-1	TRBV3-1/TRBV3-2	CASSLNGLGTEAFF
TRBJ1-6	TRBV3-1/TRBV3-2	CASNLLRVSPLHF
TRBJ1-5	TRBV5-4	CASSLGSGVNQPQHF
TRBJ1-2	TRBV6-5	CASSYLPTGLGYGYTF
TRBJ1-1	TRBV28	CASSLGGSEAFF
TRBJ1-5	TRBV3-1/TRBV3-2	CASSQGQGSNQPQHF
TRBJ1-2	TRBV9	CASSLLVTGDGYTF
TRBJ1-3	TRBV2	CASTRGISGNTIYF
TRBJ1-3	TRBV7-6	CASSLERGHSGNTIYF
TRBJ2-1	TRBV7-2	CASSPAGLAVNEQFF
TRBJ1-6	TRBV11-2	CASSLETGNNSPLHF
TRBJ1-1	TRBV5-5	CASRRDRVENTEAFF
TRBJ2-7	TRBV7-6	CASSHMNWEGYEQYF